This TCR beta chain was identified in a study of CD8 T cells in ankylosing spondylitis (dated by TCRdb to about 2017). Looking at the study overall: T cell receptor beta repertoires were profiled in healthy donors and ankylosing spondylitis patients so that disease-linked TCR variants could be found. The full study cohort was made up of about two dozen ankylosing spondylitis patients and around 100 healthy donors. Peripheral blood was sampled, and synovial fluid was also collected from ankylosing spondylitis patients. On the study overall, not on this receptor specifically: A TCR beta motif made up of roughly eight highly homologous amino acid variants appeared to be characteristic of blood from ankylosing spondylitis patients. Some motif variants had previously been reported in the synovial fluid and blood of reactive arthritis patients, which suggests shared mechanisms of disease initiation. The disease-linked clones were reported to be significantly enriched in matched synovial fluid samples from ankylosing spondylitis patients. A CD8+ phenotype was shown by the disease-linked clones, which were found at relatively low frequencies in peripheral blood.

At least ten counts were recorded for this clonotype. Its cognate antigen has yet to be identified. Within one base of it there is no much larger clone, and no base qualities were kept. TCRdb records Illumina HiSeq 2500 as the sequencer. TCR beta libraries were prepared by quantitative 5'-RACE with molecular barcodes. In the source study's methods: To identify disease-linked TCR variants, a new computational method was used, one built on a probabilistic model of VDJ rearrangement. TCRdb cleaned the public reads at Q25 with fastp, built clones with MiXCR and kept in-frame beta chains. Each CDR3 protein gets just one entry, which takes the most common genes and DNA from the rows behind it. These V and J calls derive from TCRdb rather than the authors' analysis. The sample includes 200,000 to 250,000 distinct CDR3 sequences, with under 30% observed a single time. The ten largest clonotypes hold roughly 6.7% of the sample.

The germline V gene (reference sequence) sets CDR1 to MNHEY and CDR2 to SMNVEV. Cut back by 8 bases and 4 bases, the V and J ends lie 17 bases apart. From the cysteine up to the phenylalanine, the CDR3 has a length of 14 residues. Just CDR3 DNA is preserved here, 42 bases in frame from base 1. The specimen sequenced was blood, either unsorted or a sorted T cell fraction (not recorded which). This receptor was identified in a male donor with ankylosing spondylitis or in good health (not recorded which). Recombination connected TRBV27 to TRBJ1-2, and TRBD1 may be the D gene, going by 5 matching bases. At the DNA level, the sequence is TGTGCCAGCTCCCGCCAGGGCCGGGCCTATGGCTACACCTTC. Translated, this gives CASSRQGRAYGYTF.